This is a list of T cell receptor beta chains from one sample in a study of identical twins. TCRdb reprocessed the 5' RACE reads with MiXCR, giving one entry per CDR3 protein. The sample yields 470,000 or so distinct CDR3 sequences, 20% to 25% seen once. This sample also belongs to another study, concerning T cells expressing NK-cell markers.

The sequenced sample was CD4+ T cells sorted from blood. The receptors were sampled from a woman younger than 30 in good health. The CDR3 runs from the conserved cysteine through the conserved F or W. A D gene is named only where the DNA matches it firmly. The size of a clone is reported for some rows only, either as once, few or many, or as a class for expanded clones.

d_call: NA
clone_size: NA
v_call: TRBV7-2
j_call: TRBJ2-1
cdr3_aa: CASSPRVNSPEGEQFF
cdr3_nt: TGTGCCAGCAGCCCCCGGGTCAACTCGCCCGAGGGTGAGCAGTTCTTC

d_call: NA
clone_size: NA
v_call: TRBV9
j_call: TRBJ2-7
cdr3_aa: CASSVGRREPVVEQYF
cdr3_nt: TGTGCCAGCAGCGTAGGACGACGGGAGCCGGTGGTAGAGCAGTACTTC

d_call: NA
clone_size: NA
v_call: TRBV6-5
j_call: TRBJ2-7
cdr3_aa: CASSYLRGSSYEQYF
cdr3_nt: TGTGCCAGCAGTTACTTACGGGGTAGCTCCTACGAGCAGTACTTC

d_call: NA
clone_size: few
v_call: TRBV29-1
j_call: TRBJ2-5
cdr3_aa: CSSRTGGETQYF
cdr3_nt: TGCAGCTCCAGGACTGGCGGGGAGACCCAGTACTTC

d_call: NA
clone_size: few
v_call: TRBV6-1
j_call: TRBJ2-7
cdr3_aa: CASSEQLPPSYEQYF
cdr3_nt: TGTGCCAGCAGTGAACAACTACCGCCCTCCTACGAGCAGTACTTC

d_call: TRBD2
clone_size: NA
v_call: TRBV7-2
j_call: TRBJ2-1
cdr3_aa: CASSRGGLVTDEQFF
cdr3_nt: TGTGCCAGCAGCAGAGGGGGACTAGTAACCGATGAGCAGTTCTTC

d_call: NA
clone_size: few
v_call: TRBV7-9
j_call: TRBJ1-2
cdr3_aa: CASSLVGARGDGYTF
cdr3_nt: TGTGCCAGCAGCTTGGTAGGGGCGCGGGGCGATGGCTACACCTTC

d_call: NA
clone_size: NA
v_call: TRBV10-1
j_call: TRBJ1-5
cdr3_aa: CASSGGLNQPQHF
cdr3_nt: TGCGCCAGCAGCGGGGGTCTCAATCAGCCCCAGCATTTT

d_call: NA
clone_size: few
v_call: TRBV30
j_call: TRBJ2-5
cdr3_aa: CAWTVGGGGETQYF
cdr3_nt: TGTGCCTGGACCGTCGGTGGAGGCGGAGAGACCCAGTACTTC

d_call: NA
clone_size: NA
v_call: TRBV7-2
j_call: TRBJ2-5
cdr3_aa: CASSLGVRGVDFTQYF
cdr3_nt: TGTGCCAGCAGCTTAGGGGTCCGGGGCGTAGACTTCACCCAGTACTTC

d_call: NA
clone_size: few
v_call: TRBV20-1
j_call: TRBJ2-1
cdr3_aa: CSARDRRRSYNEQFF
cdr3_nt: TGCAGTGCTAGAGATAGGAGGAGGTCCTACAATGAGCAGTTCTTC

d_call: NA
clone_size: NA
v_call: TRBV7-2
j_call: TRBJ2-2
cdr3_aa: CASSFTSTLSGELFF
cdr3_nt: TGTGCCAGCAGCTTTACTAGTACCCTATCCGGGGAGCTGTTTTTT

d_call: TRBD1
clone_size: NA
v_call: TRBV29-1
j_call: TRBJ2-2
cdr3_aa: CSARGTDYTGELFF
cdr3_nt: TGCAGCGCTAGGGGGACAGATTACACCGGGGAGCTGTTTTTT

d_call: NA
clone_size: NA
v_call: TRBV9
j_call: TRBJ2-2
cdr3_aa: CASSVRMEPHGTGELFF
cdr3_nt: TGTGCCAGCAGCGTCCGGATGGAGCCGCATGGCACCGGGGAGCTGTTTTTT

d_call: TRBD1
clone_size: NA
v_call: TRBV12-3/TRBV12-4
j_call: TRBJ2-5
cdr3_aa: CASSEPGQQETQYF
cdr3_nt: TGTGCCAGCAGCGAACCGGGACAGCAAGAGACCCAGTACTTC

d_call: NA
clone_size: few
v_call: TRBV12-3/TRBV12-4
j_call: TRBJ2-1
cdr3_aa: CASSLFEGDEQFF
cdr3_nt: TGTGCCAGCAGTTTGTTCGAGGGCGATGAGCAGTTCTTC

d_call: NA
clone_size: few
v_call: TRBV21-1
j_call: TRBJ2-3
cdr3_aa: CASHWSQESDTQYF
cdr3_nt: TGTGCCAGCCACTGGAGCCAGGAATCAGATACGCAGTATTTT

d_call: NA
clone_size: few
v_call: TRBV5-1
j_call: TRBJ2-5
cdr3_aa: CASSLATQIRGETQYF
cdr3_nt: TGCGCCAGCAGCTTGGCCACACAGATCCGGGGAGAGACCCAGTACTTC

d_call: NA
clone_size: NA
v_call: TRBV10-3
j_call: TRBJ2-7
cdr3_aa: CAIGPQNEQYF
cdr3_nt: TGTGCCATTGGACCCCAAAACGAGCAGTACTTC

d_call: NA
clone_size: NA
v_call: TRBV24-1
j_call: TRBJ2-3
cdr3_aa: CATSDLHGPDTQYF
cdr3_nt: TGTGCCACCAGTGATTTGCACGGGCCAGATACGCAGTATTTT

d_call: NA
clone_size: NA
v_call: TRBV18
j_call: TRBJ2-7
cdr3_aa: CASSPGTYYEQYF
cdr3_nt: TGTGCCAGCTCACCCGGGACATACTACGAGCAGTACTTC

d_call: TRBD2
clone_size: few
v_call: TRBV5-4
j_call: TRBJ2-3
cdr3_aa: CASSPQRRERADTQYF
cdr3_nt: TGTGCCAGCAGCCCCCAGAGGCGGGAGCGGGCAGATACGCAGTATTTT

d_call: NA
clone_size: few
v_call: TRBV12-3/TRBV12-4
j_call: TRBJ2-3
cdr3_aa: CASRSRDTQYF
cdr3_nt: TGTGCCAGCAGATCGAGAGATACGCAGTATTTT

d_call: NA
clone_size: few
v_call: TRBV20-1
j_call: TRBJ1-1
cdr3_aa: CSAIDVFTEAFF
cdr3_nt: TGCAGTGCTATCGACGTCTTCACTGAAGCTTTCTTT

d_call: NA
clone_size: few
v_call: TRBV21-1
j_call: TRBJ2-1
cdr3_aa: CASSKAPGTSGTKGVEQFF
cdr3_nt: TGTGCCAGCAGCAAAGCGCCAGGGACTAGCGGCACCAAAGGGGTTGAGCAGTTCTTC

d_call: NA
clone_size: few
v_call: TRBV4-3
j_call: TRBJ2-2
cdr3_aa: CASSQEASVHTGELFF
cdr3_nt: TGCGCCAGCAGCCAAGAAGCGTCCGTACACACCGGGGAGCTGTTTTTT

d_call: NA
clone_size: few
v_call: TRBV18
j_call: TRBJ1-3
cdr3_aa: CASSPPAFISSGNTIYF
cdr3_nt: TGTGCCAGCTCACCGCCAGCCTTCATAAGCTCTGGAAACACCATATATTTT

d_call: NA
clone_size: many
v_call: TRBV5-1
j_call: TRBJ2-7
cdr3_aa: CASSSKTTYEQYF
cdr3_nt: TGCGCCAGCAGCTCGAAGACTACCTACGAGCAGTACTTC

d_call: NA
clone_size: few
v_call: TRBV7-2
j_call: TRBJ2-1
cdr3_aa: CASSLQGMSYNEQFF
cdr3_nt: TGTGCCAGCAGCTTACAGGGGATGTCCTACAATGAGCAGTTCTTC

d_call: NA
clone_size: NA
v_call: TRBV7-9
j_call: TRBJ1-2
cdr3_aa: CASSPARGYTF
cdr3_nt: TGTGCCAGCAGCCCAGCTAGGGGCTACACCTTC

d_call: NA
clone_size: NA
v_call: TRBV5-1
j_call: TRBJ2-1
cdr3_aa: CASSLVAGMNEQFF
cdr3_nt: TGCGCCAGCAGCTTGGTTGCAGGGATGAATGAGCAGTTCTTC

d_call: NA
clone_size: NA
v_call: TRBV7-3
j_call: TRBJ1-4
cdr3_aa: CASSLNGGTNEKLFF
cdr3_nt: TGTGCCAGCAGCTTAAATGGGGGCACCAATGAAAAACTGTTTTTT

d_call: NA
clone_size: NA
v_call: TRBV10-3
j_call: TRBJ2-1
cdr3_aa: CAISERAGVNEQFF
cdr3_nt: TGTGCCATCAGTGAGAGGGCAGGGGTCAATGAGCAGTTCTTC

d_call: NA
clone_size: few
v_call: TRBV2
j_call: TRBJ2-3
cdr3_aa: CASRAASTDTQYF
cdr3_nt: TGTGCCAGCAGAGCGGCTAGCACAGATACGCAGTATTTT

d_call: NA
clone_size: NA
v_call: TRBV6-2/TRBV6-3
j_call: TRBJ1-2
cdr3_aa: CASKRPGVYGYTF
cdr3_nt: TGTGCCAGCAAACGGCCCGGCGTGTACGGCTACACCTTC

d_call: TRBD2
clone_size: NA
v_call: TRBV3-1
j_call: TRBJ2-5
cdr3_aa: CASSLILSGIDETQYF
cdr3_nt: TGTGCCAGCAGCCTAATTTTAAGCGGGATAGACGAGACCCAGTACTTC

d_call: TRBD2
clone_size: NA
v_call: TRBV7-9
j_call: TRBJ2-1
cdr3_aa: CASSQRGTGDEQFF
cdr3_nt: TGTGCCAGCAGCCAGCGGGGGACCGGGGATGAGCAGTTCTTC

d_call: TRBD2
clone_size: NA
v_call: TRBV5-1
j_call: TRBJ2-7
cdr3_aa: CASTMGLLSYEQYF
cdr3_nt: TGCGCCAGCACTATGGGACTACTCTCCTACGAGCAGTACTTC

d_call: TRBD1
clone_size: many
v_call: TRBV6-1
j_call: TRBJ2-2
cdr3_aa: CASSERPDRATGELFF
cdr3_nt: TGTGCCAGCAGTGAACGACCCGACAGGGCCACCGGGGAGCTGTTTTTT

d_call: NA
clone_size: NA
v_call: TRBV19
j_call: TRBJ1-5
cdr3_aa: CASTAESYQPQHF
cdr3_nt: TGTGCCAGTACCGCCGAATCCTATCAGCCCCAGCATTTT

d_call: NA
clone_size: few
v_call: TRBV12-5
j_call: TRBJ2-7
cdr3_aa: CASGLAQSYEQYF
cdr3_nt: TGTGCTAGTGGTTTGGCGCAGTCCTACGAGCAGTACTTC

d_call: NA
clone_size: many
v_call: TRBV7-2
j_call: TRBJ2-5
cdr3_aa: CASSLSIRETQYF
cdr3_nt: TGTGCCAGCAGCTTATCCATCCGGGAGACCCAGTACTTC

d_call: NA
clone_size: many
v_call: TRBV7-6
j_call: TRBJ2-5
cdr3_aa: CASSLALETQYF
cdr3_nt: TGTGCCAGCAGCTTGGCTTTAGAGACCCAGTACTTC

d_call: NA
clone_size: NA
v_call: TRBV7-9
j_call: TRBJ2-7
cdr3_aa: CASSLGGGVGYEQYF
cdr3_nt: TGTGCCAGCAGCCTGGGTGGAGGGGTCGGCTACGAGCAGTACTTC

d_call: NA
clone_size: few
v_call: TRBV5-1
j_call: TRBJ2-5
cdr3_aa: CASSLYGIGETQYF
cdr3_nt: TGCGCCAGCAGCTTGTATGGGATAGGGGAGACCCAGTACTTC

d_call: NA
clone_size: few
v_call: TRBV12-3/TRBV12-4
j_call: TRBJ2-1
cdr3_aa: CASMSGAENEQFF
cdr3_nt: TGTGCCAGCATGTCGGGGGCCGAGAATGAGCAGTTCTTC

d_call: TRBD1
clone_size: few
v_call: TRBV6-1
j_call: TRBJ2-3
cdr3_aa: CASSPQVQGATDTQYF
cdr3_nt: TGTGCCAGCAGTCCCCAGGTGCAGGGGGCTACAGATACGCAGTATTTT

d_call: NA
clone_size: NA
v_call: TRBV5-1
j_call: TRBJ2-7
cdr3_aa: CASSLVSGGAYEQYF
cdr3_nt: TGCGCCAGCAGCTTGGTTAGCGGTGGGGCCTACGAGCAGTACTTC

d_call: NA
clone_size: few
v_call: TRBV20-1
j_call: TRBJ2-3
cdr3_aa: CSARLANTQYF
cdr3_nt: TGCAGTGCTAGACTGGCCAATACGCAGTATTTT

d_call: NA
clone_size: NA
v_call: TRBV28
j_call: TRBJ2-1
cdr3_aa: CASRRGAGGEQFF
cdr3_nt: TGTGCCAGCCGAAGGGGGGCCGGGGGTGAGCAGTTCTTC

d_call: NA
clone_size: NA
v_call: TRBV2
j_call: TRBJ1-2
cdr3_aa: CASNDRGTSNYGYTF
cdr3_nt: TGTGCCAGCAACGACCGGGGAACCTCTAACTATGGCTACACCTTC

d_call: NA
clone_size: NA
v_call: TRBV30
j_call: TRBJ2-5
cdr3_aa: CAWSAGYGETQYF
cdr3_nt: TGTGCCTGGAGTGCCGGTTACGGAGAGACCCAGTACTTC